This T cell receptor (beta chain) was identified during a study of blood T cell repertoires in COVID-19. In the study overall: In each case, the material was cDNA or gDNA derived from T cells, B-cell-depleted T cells, or PBMCs.

Seattle patient enrollment occurred during active infection, with longitudinal follow-up thereafter. The CDR3 is 12 residues long. Deletions cut 3 bases from V and 5 bases from J, with 7 bases between. Germline V gives CDR1 MNHNS, CDR2 SASEGT. Generated by immunoSEQ multiplex PCR, the TCRdb table keeps only in-frame clones and is missing some. This table has about 160,000 clones, about four fifths appearing once. This TCR came from a woman aged 55-69 years with COVID-19, enrolled during active disease. J is TRBJ2-5 and V is TRBV6-1; D unresolved. Sequencing was done on a sample of peripheral blood. CDR3: CASSEVRETQYF. The CDR3 nucleotides read TGTGCCAGCAGTGAGGTTCGGGAGACCCAGTACTTC.